These T cell receptor beta chains were read from a single sample in a study of Ad26.COV2.S vaccination and SARS-CoV-2 variants. Generated by immunoSEQ multiplex PCR, the TCRdb table keeps only in-frame clones and is missing some. Of over 250,000 clones listed, more than 75% are singletons. Sequenced here: peripheral blood, sampled in a trial of Ad26.COV2.S vaccine versus placebo. Receptor source: a person aged 18 to 65 who received the Ad26.COV2.S COVID-19 vaccine or a placebo. Each CDR3 is given with its conserved first and last residue. A D gene is named only where the DNA matches it firmly. Some rows have no size entry. The others give once, few or many, or a class for an expanded clone.

TRBV5-5	TRBJ1-4	-	TRBD1	CASSLVQGAPNEKLFF	TGTGCCAGCAGCCTAGTTCAGGGGGCGCCGAATGAAAAACTGTTTTTT
TRBV7-2	TRBJ2-1	-	TRBD1	CASSPGTGFYNEQFF	TGTGCCAGCAGCCCGGGGACAGGATTCTACAATGAGCAGTTCTTC
TRBV14	TRBJ2-5	once	-	CASSPRQGRGTQYF	TGTGCCAGCAGCCCCCGACAGGGGAGGGGGACCCAGTACTTC
TRBV2	TRBJ2-3	-	-	CASRGPDKRTDTQYF	TGTGCCAGCAGGGGACCCGACAAACGCACAGATACGCAGTATTTT
TRBV5-8	TRBJ2-1	-	-	CASSSGTYTYNEQFF	TGTGCCAGCAGCTCCGGGACATATACCTACAATGAGCAGTTCTTC
TRBV5-8	TRBJ1-3	-	-	CASSLALTARNTIYF	TGTGCCAGCAGCTTGGCCCTGACAGCCCGAAACACCATATATTTT
TRBV3-1/TRBV3-2	TRBJ2-5	-	TRBD1	CASSRNRGLKETQYF	TGTGCCAGCAGCCGAAACAGGGGGCTTAAAGAGACCCAGTACTTC
TRBV4-1	TRBJ1-2	-	TRBD1	CASSQDGTGGYTF	TGCGCCAGCAGCCAAGACGGGACAGGGGGCTACACCTTC
TRBV7-2	TRBJ2-7	-	-	CASSPGDGYEQYF	TGTGCCAGCAGCCCCGGGGACGGCTACGAGCAGTACTTC
TRBV6-5	TRBJ2-7	-	TRBD2	CASSPTSGAAYEQYF	TGTGCCAGCAGTCCGACTAGCGGGGCCGCCTACGAGCAGTACTTC
TRBV6-5	TRBJ2-3	-	TRBD2	CASRVGASGRDTQYF	TGTGCCAGCAGGGTCGGGGCTAGCGGGAGAGATACGCAGTATTTT
TRBV28	TRBJ2-7	-	TRBD2	CASSLELREVDEQYF	TGTGCCAGCAGTTTAGAGTTGCGGGAGGTGGACGAGCAGTACTTC
TRBV5-1	TRBJ2-5	-	-	CASSLAGTFMRETQYF	TGCGCCAGCAGCTTGGCTGGGACCTTCATGCGAGAGACCCAGTACTTC
TRBV6-5	TRBJ1-5	-	TRBD1	CASSYGTENNQPQHF	TGTGCCAGCAGTTACGGGACAGAAAATAATCAGCCCCAGCATTTT
TRBV9	TRBJ1-3	-	-	CASSAPGGVSGNTIYF	TGTGCCAGCAGCGCCCCGGGGGGCGTCTCTGGAAACACCATATATTTT
TRBV7-2	TRBJ2-3	once	TRBD2	CASSPGLAGVGDTQYF	TGTGCCAGCAGCCCGGGACTAGCGGGAGTTGGAGATACGCAGTATTTT
TRBV5-6	TRBJ1-4	once	-	CASSSGTRPLFF	TGTGCCAGCAGCTCCGGGACCCGTCCACTGTTTTTT
TRBV28	TRBJ1-2	-	-	CASSSFRDYGYTF	TGTGCCAGCAGTTCATTCAGGGACTATGGCTACACCTTC
TRBV28	TRBJ1-1	-	TRBD1	CASSLFGTGNTEAFF	TGTGCCAGCAGTTTATTTGGGACAGGGAACACTGAAGCTTTCTTT
TRBV12-5	TRBJ2-7	few	-	CASGLRRGDEQYF	TGTGCTAGTGGTTTGCGCAGGGGGGACGAGCAGTACTTC
TRBV5-4	TRBJ2-1	-	TRBD1	CASSPSSTGWNEQFF	TGTGCCAGCAGCCCCTCCTCGACAGGGTGGAATGAGCAGTTCTTC
TRBV2	TRBJ1-2	once	-	CASSAGNPSNYGYTF	TGTGCCAGCAGTGCTGGGAACCCCTCTAACTATGGCTACACCTTC
TRBV12-5	TRBJ1-4	-	-	CASGLMPTGGEKLFF	TGTGCTAGTGGTTTGATGCCGACGGGCGGGGAAAAACTGTTTTTT
TRBV30	TRBJ1-1	-	-	CAWSVWGTEAFF	TGTGCCTGGAGTGTTTGGGGTACTGAAGCTTTCTTT
TRBV5-4	TRBJ2-1	-	TRBD2	CASSLRAGGNNEQFF	TGTGCCAGCAGCTTGAGGGCGGGAGGGAACAATGAGCAGTTCTTC
TRBV18	TRBJ2-2	-	TRBD1	CASSLGQAPNTGELFF	TGTGCCAGCTCACTGGGACAGGCACCGAACACCGGGGAGCTGTTTTTT
TRBV6-5	TRBJ1-6	-	-	CASSFTRAPINSPLHF	TGTGCCAGCAGTTTTACCCGGGCCCCGATTAATTCACCCCTCCACTTT
TRBV2	TRBJ1-1	-	-	CASRGTLEAFF	TGTGCCAGCAGGGGGACACTTGAAGCTTTCTTT
TRBV18	TRBJ2-3	-	-	CASSRGTGTDTQYF	TGTGCCAGCTCACGCGGGACGGGCACAGATACGCAGTATTTT
TRBV9	TRBJ1-2	-	-	CASSPDRSNYGYTF	TGTGCCAGCAGCCCCGACAGGTCTAACTATGGCTACACCTTC
TRBV7-9	TRBJ1-2	-	TRBD1	CASSLTGTGNGYTF	TGTGCCAGCAGCTTAACCGGGACAGGGAATGGCTACACCTTC
TRBV7-2	TRBJ1-2	-	-	CASSSEGQLYGYTF	TGTGCCAGCAGCTCAGAGGGTCAGCTCTATGGCTACACCTTC
TRBV16	TRBJ1-2	-	-	CASSQRGINYGYTF	TGTGCCAGCAGCCAAAGGGGGATTAACTATGGCTACACCTTC
TRBV3-1/TRBV3-2	TRBJ2-3	-	-	CASRKQGTDTQYF	TGTGCCAGCAGGAAACAGGGCACAGATACGCAGTATTTT
TRBV12-3/TRBV12-4	TRBJ1-2	-	-	CASLGAIGGYTF	TGTGCCAGCTTAGGGGCAATTGGTGGCTACACCTTC
TRBV28	TRBJ1-4	-	-	CASSFSTNEKLFF	TGTGCCAGCAGTTTCTCAACTAATGAAAAACTGTTTTTT
TRBV30	TRBJ2-1	-	TRBD2	CAWSVRGGRAGNEQFF	TGTGCCTGGAGTGTACGGGGCGGGAGGGCCGGCAATGAGCAGTTCTTC
TRBV27	TRBJ2-1	-	TRBD2	CASQRGGVNEQFF	TGTGCCAGCCAGCGGGGGGGGGTCAATGAGCAGTTCTTC
TRBV12-3/TRBV12-4	TRBJ2-2	-	TRBD2	CATTAGRTGELFF	TGTGCCACCACAGCGGGGAGGACCGGGGAGCTGTTTTTT
TRBV29-1	TRBJ2-7	-	-	CSVVGSDRRGYEQYF	TGCAGCGTCGTGGGCTCCGACAGGAGGGGCTACGAGCAGTACTTC
TRBV5-1	TRBJ2-5	-	-	CASSLSPRSQETQYF	TGCGCCAGCAGCTTGTCCCCTCGCTCCCAAGAGACCCAGTACTTC
TRBV2	TRBJ2-1	-	TRBD2	CASRRTSGRSHEQFF	TGTGCCAGCAGGCGGACTAGCGGGAGATCTCATGAGCAGTTCTTC